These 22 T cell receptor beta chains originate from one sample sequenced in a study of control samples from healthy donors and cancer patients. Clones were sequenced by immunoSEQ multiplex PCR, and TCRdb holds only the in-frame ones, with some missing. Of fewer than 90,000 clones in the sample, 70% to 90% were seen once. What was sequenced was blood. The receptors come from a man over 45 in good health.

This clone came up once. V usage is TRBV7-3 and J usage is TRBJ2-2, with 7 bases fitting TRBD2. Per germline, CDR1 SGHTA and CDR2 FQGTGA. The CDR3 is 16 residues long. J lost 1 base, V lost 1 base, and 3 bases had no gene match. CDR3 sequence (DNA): TGTGCCAGCAGCTTAAGGGAGCGGGGGAACACCGGGGAGCTGTTTTTT. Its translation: CASSLRERGNTGELFF.

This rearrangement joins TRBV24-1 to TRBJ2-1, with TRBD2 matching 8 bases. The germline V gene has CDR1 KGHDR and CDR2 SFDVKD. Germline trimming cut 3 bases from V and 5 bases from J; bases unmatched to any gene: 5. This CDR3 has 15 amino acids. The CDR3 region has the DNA TGTGCCACCAGTGATCCTAGCGGGTCCGACAATGAGCAGTTCTTC. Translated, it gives CATSDPSGSDNEQFF.

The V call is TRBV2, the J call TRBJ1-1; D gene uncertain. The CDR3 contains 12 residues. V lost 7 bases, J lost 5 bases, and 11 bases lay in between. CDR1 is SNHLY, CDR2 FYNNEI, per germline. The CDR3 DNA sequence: TGTGCCAGCAAAGAGCGGGATACTGAAGCTTTCTTT. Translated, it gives CASKERDTEAFF. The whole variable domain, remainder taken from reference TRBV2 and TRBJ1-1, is EPEVTQTPSHQVTQMGQEVILRCVPISNHLYFYWYRQILGQKVEFLVSFYNNEISEKSEIFDDQFSVERPDGSNFTLKIRSTKLEDSAMYFCASKERDTEAFFGQGTRLTVV.

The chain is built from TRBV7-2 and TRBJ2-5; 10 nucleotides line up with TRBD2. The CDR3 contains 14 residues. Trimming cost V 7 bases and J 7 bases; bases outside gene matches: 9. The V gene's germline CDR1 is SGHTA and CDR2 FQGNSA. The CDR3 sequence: CASTLAGAFMTQYF. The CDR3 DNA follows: TGTGCCAGCACCCTAGCGGGAGCCTTTATGACCCAGTACTTC.

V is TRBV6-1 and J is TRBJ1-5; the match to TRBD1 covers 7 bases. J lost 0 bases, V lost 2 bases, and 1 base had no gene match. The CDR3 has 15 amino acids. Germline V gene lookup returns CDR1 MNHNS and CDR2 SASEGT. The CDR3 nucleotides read TGTGCCAGCAGTGAACAGGGGGGTAGCAATCAGCCCCAGCATTTT. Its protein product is CASSEQGGSNQPQHF.

The CDR3 DNA is TGTGCCAGCAGCCAAGCAGGACAGGGTTTGGAAGCTTTCTTT. Translating gives CASSQAGQGLEAFF. V and J are TRBV3-1 (or the pseudogene TRBV3-2) and TRBJ1-1; 8 bases fit TRBD1. There are 14 residues in the CDR3. Germline CDR1 is LGHDT and CDR2 is YNNKEL (reference sequence). Losses at the gene ends were 1 base for V and 8 bases for J; bases not matched to a gene: 6.

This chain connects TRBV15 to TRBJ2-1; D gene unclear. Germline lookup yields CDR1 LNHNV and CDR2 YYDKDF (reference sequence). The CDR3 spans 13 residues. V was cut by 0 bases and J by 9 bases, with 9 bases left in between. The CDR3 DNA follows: TGTGCCACCAGCAGAGACCATTCCACTGAGCAGTTCTTC. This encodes CATSRDHSTEQFF.

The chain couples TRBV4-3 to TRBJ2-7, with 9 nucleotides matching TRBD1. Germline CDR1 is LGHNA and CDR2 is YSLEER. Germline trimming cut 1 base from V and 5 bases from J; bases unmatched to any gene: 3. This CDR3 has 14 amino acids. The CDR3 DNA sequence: TGCGCCAGCAGCCAAGGGGACAGGGTCCACGAGCAGTACGTC. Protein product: CASSQGDRVHEQYV.

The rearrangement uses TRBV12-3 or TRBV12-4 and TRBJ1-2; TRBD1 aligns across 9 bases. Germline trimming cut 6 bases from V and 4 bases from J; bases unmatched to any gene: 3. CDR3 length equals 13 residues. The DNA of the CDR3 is TGTGCCAGCAGAGGACAGGGGATCTATGGCTACACCTTC. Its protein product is CASRGQGIYGYTF.

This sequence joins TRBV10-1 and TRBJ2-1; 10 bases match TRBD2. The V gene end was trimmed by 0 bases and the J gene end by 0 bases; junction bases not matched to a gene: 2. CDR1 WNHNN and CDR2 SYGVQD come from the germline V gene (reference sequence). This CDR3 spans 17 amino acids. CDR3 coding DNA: TGCGCCAGCAGTGAGTCGACTAGCGGGCACTCCTACAATGAGCAGTTCTTC. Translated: CASSESTSGHSYNEQFF.

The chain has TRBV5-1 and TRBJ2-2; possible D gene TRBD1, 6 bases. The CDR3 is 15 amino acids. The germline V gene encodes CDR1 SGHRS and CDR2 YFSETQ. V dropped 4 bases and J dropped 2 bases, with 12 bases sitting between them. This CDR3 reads CASSLWGTNTGELFF. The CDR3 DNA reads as TGCGCCAGCAGCCTGTGGGGGACAAACACCGGGGAGCTGTTTTTT. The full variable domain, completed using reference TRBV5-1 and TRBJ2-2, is KAGVTQTPRYLIKTRGQQVTLSCSPISGHRSVSWYQQTPGQGLQFLFEYFSETQRNKGNFPGRFSGRQFSNSRSEMNVSTLELGDSALYLCASSLWGTNTGELFFGEGSRLTVL.

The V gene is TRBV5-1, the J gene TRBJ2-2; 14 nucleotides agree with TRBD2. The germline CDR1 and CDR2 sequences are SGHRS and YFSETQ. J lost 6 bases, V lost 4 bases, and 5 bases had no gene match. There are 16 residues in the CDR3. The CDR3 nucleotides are TGCGCCAGCAGCCGACTAGCGGGGGGGTCCGCCGGGGAGCTGTTTTTT. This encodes CASSRLAGGSAGELFF.

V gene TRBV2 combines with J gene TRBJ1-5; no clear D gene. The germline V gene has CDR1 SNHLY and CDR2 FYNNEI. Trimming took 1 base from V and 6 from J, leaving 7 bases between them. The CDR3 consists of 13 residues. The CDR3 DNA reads TGTGCCAGCAGTGAAGAAGGGATTCAGCCCCAGCATTTT. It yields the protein CASSEEGIQPQHF.

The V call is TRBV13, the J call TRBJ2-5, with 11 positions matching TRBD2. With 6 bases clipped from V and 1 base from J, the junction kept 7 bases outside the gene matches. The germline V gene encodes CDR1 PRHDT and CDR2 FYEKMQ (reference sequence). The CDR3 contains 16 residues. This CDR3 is CASSLRGTSGQETQYF. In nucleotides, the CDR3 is TGTGCCAGCAGTCTTAGGGGGACTAGCGGCCAAGAGACCCAGTACTTC.

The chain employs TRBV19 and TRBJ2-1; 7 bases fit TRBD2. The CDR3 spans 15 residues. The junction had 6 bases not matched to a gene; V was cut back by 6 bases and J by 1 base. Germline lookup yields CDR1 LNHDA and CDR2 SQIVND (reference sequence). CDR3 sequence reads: CASSAAGGSYNEQFF. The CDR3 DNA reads TGTGCCAGTAGCGCTGCCGGGGGGTCCTACAATGAGCAGTTCTTC.

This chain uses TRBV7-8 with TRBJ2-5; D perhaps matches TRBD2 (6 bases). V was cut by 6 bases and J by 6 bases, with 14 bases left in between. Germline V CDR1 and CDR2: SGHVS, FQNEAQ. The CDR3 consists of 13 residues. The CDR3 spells CASRPTGEKTQYF. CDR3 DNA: TGTGCCAGCAGGCCAACGGGAGAAAAGACCCAGTACTTC. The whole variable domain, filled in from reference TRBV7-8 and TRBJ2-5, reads GAGVSQSPRYKVAKRGQDVALRCDPISGHVSLFWYQQALGQGPEFLTYFQNEAQLDKSGLPSDRFFAERPEGSVSTLKIQRTQQEDSAVYLCASRPTGEKTQYFGPGTRLLVL.

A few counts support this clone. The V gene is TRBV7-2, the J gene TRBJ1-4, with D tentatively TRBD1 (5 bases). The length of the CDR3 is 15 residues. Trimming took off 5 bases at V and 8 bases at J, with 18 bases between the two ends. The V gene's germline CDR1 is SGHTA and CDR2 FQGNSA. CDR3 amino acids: CASSPSPGAIEKLFF. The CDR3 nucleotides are TGTGCCAGCAGCCCATCCCCTGGGGCGATAGAAAAACTGTTTTTT.

In DNA, the CDR3 is TGTGCCAGCAGCTTGGAAACTGAAGCTTTCTTT. Protein product: CASSLETEAFF. The chain recombines TRBV5-6 with TRBJ1-1; no definite D call. The CDR3 loop spans 11 amino acids. Trimming removed 0 bases from V and 5 bases from J, with 2 bases in between. Germline assignment: CDR1 SGHDT and CDR2 YYEEEE.

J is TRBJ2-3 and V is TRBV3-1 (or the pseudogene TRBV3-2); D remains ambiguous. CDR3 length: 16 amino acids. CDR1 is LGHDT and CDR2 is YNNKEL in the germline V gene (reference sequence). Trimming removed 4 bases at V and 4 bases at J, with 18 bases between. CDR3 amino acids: CASSPPARFWADTQYF. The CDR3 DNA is TGTGCCAGCAGCCCCCCTGCCCGGTTCTGGGCAGATACGCAGTATTTT.

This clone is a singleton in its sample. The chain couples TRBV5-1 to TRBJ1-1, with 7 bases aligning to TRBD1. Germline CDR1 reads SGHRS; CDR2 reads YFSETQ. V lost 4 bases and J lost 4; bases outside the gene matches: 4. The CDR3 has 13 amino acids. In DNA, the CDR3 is TGCGCCAGCAGCGTGGGACAGTCCACTGAAGCTTTCTTT. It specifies CASSVGQSTEAFF.

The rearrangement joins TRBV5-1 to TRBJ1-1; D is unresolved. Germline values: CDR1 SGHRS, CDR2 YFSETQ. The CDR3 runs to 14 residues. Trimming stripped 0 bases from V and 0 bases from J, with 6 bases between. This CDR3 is CASSLDGLNTEAFF. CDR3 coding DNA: TGCGCCAGCAGCTTGGACGGTTTGAACACTGAAGCTTTCTTT.

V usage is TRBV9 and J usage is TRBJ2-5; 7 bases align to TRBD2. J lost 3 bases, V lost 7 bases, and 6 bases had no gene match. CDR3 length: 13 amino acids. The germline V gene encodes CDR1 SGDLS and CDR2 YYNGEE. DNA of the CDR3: TGTGCCAGCCTTGGGCTAGCGGAAGAGACCCAGTACTTC. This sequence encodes CASLGLAEETQYF. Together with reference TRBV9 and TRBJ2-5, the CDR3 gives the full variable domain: DSGVTQTPKHLITATGQRVTLRCSPRSGDLSVYWYQQSLDQGLQFLIQYYNGEERAKGNILERFSAQQFPDLHSELNLSSLELGDSALYFCASLGLAEETQYFGPGTRLLVL.